The TCR beta chain described here comes from a study of monozygotic twins with inflammatory bowel disease. Template switching appended UMIs that held a 6-nucleotide sample barcode. Using the 5' RACE reads, TCRdb records one entry per CDR3 protein without DNA. Its table records about 350,000 distinct CDR3 sequences. Phlebotomy per donor yielded a single 2.5 ml blood sample. No T cells were sorted before total RNA was taken from whole blood. This CDR3 comprises 14 residues. The germline V gene encodes CDR1 SGHAT and CDR2 FQNNGV. Study-wide results and caveats: Nothing supported a single strong signal or clonotype that was associated with IBD.

About this clonotype itself: Its target is unknown.

The rearrangement links TRBV11-2 to TRBJ2-7; the D call from TCRdb, TRBD1, cannot be confirmed without DNA. Sequencing was performed on blood. This receptor was identified in a human donor with ulcerative colitis or Crohn's disease, or a healthy co-twin of an affected twin (not recorded which). The chain's CDR3 is CASSLTLQGAEQYF.